These T cell receptor beta chains were read from a single sample in a study of tumor and adjacent non-tumor tissue in lung cancer. TCRdb passed the multiplex PCR reads through MiXCR, listing each CDR3 protein once. Of around 75,000 distinct CDR3 sequences listed, around 70% are singletons. Sequenced input: distant non-tumor lung tissue. These receptors all come from a woman aged 45-60 years with non-small cell lung cancer. Each CDR3 is given with its conserved first and last residue. D genes are given only for firm matches. Clone size appears in some rows only: once, few, many, or a class for an expanded clone.

clone_size	d_call	v_call	j_call	cdr3_aa	cdr3_nt
many	TRBD1	TRBV10-3	TRBJ2-1	CAISEWTGHDNEQFF	TGTGCCATCAGTGAGTGGACAGGGCACGACAATGAGCAGTTCTTC
.	TRBD2	TRBV5-4	TRBJ2-5	CVSNLKIAGQETQYF	TGTGTCAGCAACTTGAAGATAGCGGGACAAGAGACCCAGTACTTC
.	.	TRBV11-2	TRBJ2-7	CASRSSREQYF	TGTGCAAGCAGGTCCTCAAGAGAGCAGTATTTC
.	TRBD1	TRBV12-3/TRBV12-4	TRBJ2-1	CASSPRTGQNEQLF	TGTGCCAGTAGTCCCAGGACAGGGCAGAATGAGCAGCTCTTC
.	TRBD1	TRBV7-8	TRBJ2-1	CASSRYRGSSYNEQFF	TGTGCCAGCAGCCGCTACAGGGGTAGCTCCTACAATGAGCAGTTCTTC
many	TRBD1	TRBV6-6	TRBJ2-1	CASSLQGSSYNEQFF	TGTGCCAGCAGTTTACAGGGGAGCTCCTACAATGAGCAGTTCTTC
.	TRBD1	TRBV11-1	TRBJ1-1	CASSIIGGQGVGTEAFF	TGTGCCAGCAGCATAATAGGTGGACAGGGAGTCGGAACTGAAGCTTTCTTT
.	.	TRBV11-2	TRBJ2-2	CASSRNWDTGDLLF	TGTGCCAGCAGCAGAAACTGGGACACCGGGGACCTGCTTTTT
many	.	TRBV6-6	TRBJ2-1	CASSYGTGRWDEQFF	TGTGCCAGCAGTTACGGGACGGGTCGGTGGGATGAGCAGTTCTTC
.	TRBD1	TRBV5-1	TRBJ2-7	CASSRRDRAYEQYF	TGCGCCAGCAGCAGACGGGACAGGGCCTACGAGCAGTACTTC
.	TRBD2	TRBV6-1	TRBJ2-3	CASTERGGSGSDTQYF	TGTGCCAGTACTGAGAGAGGCGGGAGCGGCTCAGATACGCAGTATTTT
few	TRBD2	TRBV7-2	TRBJ2-7	CASTRMAWAGGDEQYF	TGTGCCAGCACCCGAATGGCGTGGGCCGGGGGGGACGAGCAGTACTTC
.	.	TRBV29-1	TRBJ2-3	CSVETNTDTQYF	TGCAGCGTTGAGACTAACACGGATACGCAGTATTTT
once	.	TRBV5-4	TRBJ2-3	CASRLIQGGLDTQYF	TGTGCCAGCAGGTTGATCCAGGGGGGATTGGATACGCAGTATTTT
once	.	TRBV5-6	TRBJ1-4	CASSFRTGTNGKLFF	TGTGCCAGCAGCTTCCGTACAGGCACTAATGGAAAACTGTTTTTT
many	.	TRBV20-1	TRBJ2-7	CSASRGMKQYF	TGCAGTGCTAGTCGGGGCATGAAGCAGTACTTC